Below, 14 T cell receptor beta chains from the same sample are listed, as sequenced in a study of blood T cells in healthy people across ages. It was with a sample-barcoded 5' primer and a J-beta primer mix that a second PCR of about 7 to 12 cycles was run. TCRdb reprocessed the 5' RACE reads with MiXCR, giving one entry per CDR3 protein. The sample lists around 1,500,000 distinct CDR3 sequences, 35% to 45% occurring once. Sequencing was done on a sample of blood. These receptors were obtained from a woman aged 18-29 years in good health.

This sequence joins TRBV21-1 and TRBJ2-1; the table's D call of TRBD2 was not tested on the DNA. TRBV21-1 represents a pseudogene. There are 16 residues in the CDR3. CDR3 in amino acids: CASSKALLAGTHEQFF. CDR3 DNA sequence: TGTGCCAGCAGCAAAGCGCTTCTAGCGGGGACCCATGAGCAGTTCTTC.

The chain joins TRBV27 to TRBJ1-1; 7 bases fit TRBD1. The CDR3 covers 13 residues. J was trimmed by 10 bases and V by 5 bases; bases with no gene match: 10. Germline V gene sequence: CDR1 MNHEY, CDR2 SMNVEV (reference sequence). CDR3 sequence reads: CASSATTGVGAFF. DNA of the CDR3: TGTGCCAGCAGTGCCACAACAGGGGTAGGAGCTTTCTTT.

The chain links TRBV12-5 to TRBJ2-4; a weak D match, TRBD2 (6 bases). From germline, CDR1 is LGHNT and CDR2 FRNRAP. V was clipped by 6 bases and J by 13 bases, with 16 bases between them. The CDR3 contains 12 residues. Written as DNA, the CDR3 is TGTGCTAGTGGCAAAAGCGATCGGGAGCAGTACTTC. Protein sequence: CASGKSDREQYF.

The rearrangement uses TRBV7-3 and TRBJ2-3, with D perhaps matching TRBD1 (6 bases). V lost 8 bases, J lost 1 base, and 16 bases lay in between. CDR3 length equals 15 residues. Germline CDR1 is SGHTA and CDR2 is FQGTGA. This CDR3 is CASGPGQLRTDTQYF. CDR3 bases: TGTGCCAGCGGCCCGGGACAACTCCGCACAGATACGCAGTATTTT.

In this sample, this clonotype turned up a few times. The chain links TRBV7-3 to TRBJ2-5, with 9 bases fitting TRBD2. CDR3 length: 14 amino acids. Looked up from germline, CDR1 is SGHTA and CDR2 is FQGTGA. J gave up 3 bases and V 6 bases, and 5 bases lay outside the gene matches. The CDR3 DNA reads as TGTGCCAGCAGTCCCGCGGGGGGGAAAGAGACCCAGTACTTC. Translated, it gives CASSPAGGKETQYF.

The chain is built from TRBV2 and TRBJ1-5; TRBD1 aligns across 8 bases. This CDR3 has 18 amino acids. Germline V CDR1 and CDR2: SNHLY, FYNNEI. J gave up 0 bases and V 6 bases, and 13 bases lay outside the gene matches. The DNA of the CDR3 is TGTGCCAGCAGCGTCGGACAGGGTCCCCTATATAGCAATCAGCCCCAGCATTTT. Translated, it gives CASSVGQGPLYSNQPQHF.

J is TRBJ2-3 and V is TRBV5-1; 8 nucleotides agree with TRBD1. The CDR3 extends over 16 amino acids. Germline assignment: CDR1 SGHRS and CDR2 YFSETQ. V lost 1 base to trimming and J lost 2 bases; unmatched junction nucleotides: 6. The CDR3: CASSLMGQVVTDTQYF. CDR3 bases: TGCGCCAGCAGCTTGATGGGACAGGTAGTCACAGATACGCAGTATTTT.

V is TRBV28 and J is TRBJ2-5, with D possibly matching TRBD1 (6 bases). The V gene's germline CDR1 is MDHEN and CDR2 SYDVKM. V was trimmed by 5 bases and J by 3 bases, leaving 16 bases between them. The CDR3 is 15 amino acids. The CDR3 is CASSLPDSREETQYF. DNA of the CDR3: TGTGCCAGCAGTCTCCCGGACAGTCGGGAAGAGACCCAGTACTTC.

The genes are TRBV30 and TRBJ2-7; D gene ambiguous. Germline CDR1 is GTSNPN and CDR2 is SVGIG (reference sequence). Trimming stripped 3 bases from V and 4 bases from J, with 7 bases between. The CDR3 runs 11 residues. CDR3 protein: CAWSRVYEQYF. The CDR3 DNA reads TGTGCCTGGAGCCGCGTATACGAGCAGTACTTC.

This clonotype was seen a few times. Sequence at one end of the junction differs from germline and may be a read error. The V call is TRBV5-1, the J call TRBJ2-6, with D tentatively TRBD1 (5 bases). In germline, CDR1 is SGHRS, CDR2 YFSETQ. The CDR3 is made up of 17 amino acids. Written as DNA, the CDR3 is TGCGCCAGCAGCTTGGCCTGGGGCAGCTCTGGGGCCAATGTCCTGACTTTC. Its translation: CASSLAWGSSGANVLTF.

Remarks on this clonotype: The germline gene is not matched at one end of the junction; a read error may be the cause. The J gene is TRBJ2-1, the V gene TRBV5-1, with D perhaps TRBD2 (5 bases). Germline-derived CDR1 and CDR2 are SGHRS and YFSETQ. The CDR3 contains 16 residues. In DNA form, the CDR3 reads TGCGCCAGCAGCCCCTCCGAGGGAAACTCCTACAATGAGCGGTTCTTC. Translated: CASSPSEGNSYNERFF. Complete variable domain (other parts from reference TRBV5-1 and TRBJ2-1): KAGVTQTPRYLIKTRGQQVTLSCSPISGHRSVSWYQQTPGQGLQFLFEYFSETQRNKGNFPGRFSGRQFSNSRSEMNVSTLELGDSALYLCASSPSEGNSYNERFFGPGTRLTVL.

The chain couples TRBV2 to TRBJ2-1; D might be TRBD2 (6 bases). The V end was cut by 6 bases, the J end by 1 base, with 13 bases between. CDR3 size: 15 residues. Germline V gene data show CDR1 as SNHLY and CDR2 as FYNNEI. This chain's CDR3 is CASRFGGMSYNEQFF. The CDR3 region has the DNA TGTGCCAGCAGGTTCGGCGGGATGTCCTACAATGAGCAGTTCTTC.

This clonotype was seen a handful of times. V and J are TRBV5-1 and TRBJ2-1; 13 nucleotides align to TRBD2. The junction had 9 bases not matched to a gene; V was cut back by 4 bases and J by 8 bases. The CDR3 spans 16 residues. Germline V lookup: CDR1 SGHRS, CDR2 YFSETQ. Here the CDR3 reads CASSHGLAGDRYEQFF. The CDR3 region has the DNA TGCGCCAGCAGCCACGGACTAGCGGGAGACCGGTATGAGCAGTTCTTC.

CDR3 DNA: TGTGCCAGCAGTTTGGGAAAGGCGGGGTACTATGGCTACACCTTC. It encodes CASSLGKAGYYGYTF. V usage is TRBV12-3 or TRBV12-4 and J usage is TRBJ1-2; D gene unclear. Trimming cost V 3 bases and J 3 bases, with 14 bases left between them. There are 15 residues in the CDR3.